This TCR beta chain was retrieved from a study of read filtering for tumor transcriptome and immune sequencing. Study in general: Revised staging placed eight or nine patients in R-ISS I, roughly 16 in II, six or seven in III. General study points: Sorted CD138-negative bone marrow cells were not purified T cells. Around 82% of IR-seq clonotypes had a single read, yet these held about 3.6% of reads.

Molecular barcoded adaptors covering alpha/delta and beta/gamma chains were used on approximately 400 ng RNA. TCRdb passed the reads through MiXCR, listing each CDR3 protein once. The sample has approximately 90,000 distinct CDR3 sequences, about 12% seen once. The V gene's germline CDR1 is LGHDT and CDR2 YNNKEL (reference sequence). Deletions cut 3 bases from V and 12 bases from J, with 15 bases between. CDR3 size: 13 residues. Ten or more counts support this clonotype. As yet, its antigen is unknown. The clonotype was recovered from a donor aged 40 or over with multiple myeloma. Material for sequencing was a population of CD138-negative cells sorted from bone marrow. The chain uses TRBV3-1 and TRBJ2-1, with D perhaps TRBD2 (6 bases). The CDR3: CASSQVLRDRQFF. CDR3 bases: TGTGCCAGCAGCCAGGTCTTGCGGGATAGGCAGTTCTTC.